Presented here are 25 T cell receptor beta chains from one specimen sequenced in a study of T cells in Graves' hyperthyroidism and ophthalmopathy. Amplification of TCR beta CDR3 regions was performed using RNA transcripts as template. Carried out on the TCR CDR3, a first-round RT-PCR used the HTBI primer set. TCRdb passed the multiplex PCR reads through MiXCR, listing each CDR3 protein once. The table lists about 570,000 distinct CDR3 sequences, roughly 46% of them singletons. The specimen was peripheral blood or thyroid tissue (not recorded which). Receptor source: an adult woman with Graves' disease, either hyperthyroidism or ophthalmopathy (not recorded which).

A single count supports this clonotype. A much larger clone is a single base away; this may be a read error. The gene calls are TRBV7-9 and TRBJ2-5; 8 nucleotides match TRBD1. The trim removed 6 bases at V and 5 bases at J, leaving 5 bases unmatched. This CDR3 has 13 residues. Germline loops: CDR1 SEHNR, CDR2 FQNEAQ (reference sequence). Here the CDR3 reads CASRRTGTETQYF. As DNA, the CDR3 is TGTGCCAGCAGAAGGACAGGGACGGAGACCCAGTACTTC. Full variable domain (rest looked up from reference TRBV7-9 and TRBJ2-5): DTGVSQNPRHKITKRGQNVTFRCDPISEHNRLYWYRQTLGQGPEFLTYFQNEAQLEKSRLLSDRFSAERPKGSFSTLEIQRTEQGDSAMYLCASRRTGTETQYFGPGTRLLVL.

This chain connects TRBV11-2 to TRBJ2-7, with D tentatively TRBD2 (5 bases). CDR1 SGHAT and CDR2 FQNNGV come from the germline V gene. The CDR3 covers 14 residues. V lost 3 bases and J lost 5, with 14 bases in between. CDR3 residues: CASSFRGILDEQYF. The CDR3 nucleotides are TGTGCCAGCAGCTTTCGGGGAATCCTTGACGAGCAGTACTTC.

This clonotype was picked up many times. The chain recombines TRBV29-1 with TRBJ2-7; TRBD1 matches 11 bases. J was trimmed by 1 base and V by 6 bases; bases with no gene match: 5. CDR1 SQVTM and CDR2 ANQGSEA come from the germline V gene. This CDR3 has 14 amino acids. CDR3 DNA: TGCAGCGTCACGGGGACAGGGGGATCCTACGAGCAGTACTTC. Protein: CSVTGTGGSYEQYF.

This clonotype was seen repeatedly, ten times or more. This sequence joins TRBV5-1 and TRBJ1-2; possibly TRBD1 for D (5 bases). The CDR3 is 13 amino acids. Looked up from germline, CDR1 is SGHRS and CDR2 is YFSETQ. Trimming left V 4 bases short and J 7 bases short, with 14 bases between. The CDR3 is CASSRDGGSGYTF. For the CDR3, the DNA is TGCGCCAGCAGCCGGGACGGTGGAAGTGGCTACACCTTC.

This clonotype was counted between two and nine times. V gene TRBV27 combines with J gene TRBJ1-1; D is perhaps TRBD1 (5 bases). From germline, CDR1 is MNHEY and CDR2 SMNVEV (reference sequence). The CDR3 is made up of 14 amino acids. The germline V and J ends were trimmed by 5 bases and 5 bases, with 15 bases remaining between them. The DNA of the CDR3 is TGTGCCAGCAGTATAAAATGGGGGAGTACTGAAGCTTTCTTT. Its protein product is CASSIKWGSTEAFF.

With respect to this clonotype: As the CDR3 is not closed by the conserved phenylalanine or tryptophan, this likely results from a read error. The DNA is omitted, as the CDR3 cannot be located on it reliably, and the CDR3 follows TCRdb's listing. This rearrangement joins TRBV5-1 to TRBJ1-1; TRBD1, the table's D call, was not compared with the DNA. Looked up from germline, CDR1 is SGHRS and CDR2 is YFSETQ. The CDR3 is 10 amino acids in total, end residues counted. The CDR3 spells CASGVTGTVY.

This clonotype was found many times. CDR3: CASSGQGGDTEAFF. In DNA, the CDR3 is TGTGCCAGCAGTGGACAGGGCGGTGACACTGAAGCTTTCTTT. This chain links TRBV2 with TRBJ1-1, with 7 bases aligning to TRBD1. With V trimmed by 4 bases and J by 3 bases, 5 bases remained unmatched. This CDR3 is 14 amino acids long. Looked up from germline, CDR1 is SNHLY and CDR2 is FYNNEI.

The chain employs TRBV29-1 and TRBJ1-4, with TRBD1 as a possible D gene (6 bases). V was trimmed by 8 bases and J by 8 bases, leaving 21 bases between them. The CDR3 length is 14 residues. Per the germline V gene, CDR1 is SQVTM and CDR2 is ANQGSEA. In nucleotides, the CDR3 is TGCAGCTTAGCTCCACAGGGCCTAGACGAAAAACTGTTTTTT. The encoded protein is CSLAPQGLDEKLFF.

This clonotype appeared many times. The chain carries TRBV2 and TRBJ1-3, with D uncertain. The germline V gene has CDR1 SNHLY and CDR2 FYNNEI. The V gene lost 7 bases and the J gene lost 0 bases, with 13 bases spanning the gap. The length of the CDR3 is 15 residues. The CDR3 sequence is CASTLKGFSGNTIYF. Written as DNA, the CDR3 is TGTGCCAGCACCCTTAAGGGTTTCTCTGGAAACACCATATATTTT.

The chain combines TRBV12-5 with TRBJ2-7, with D hard to call. The CDR3 has 12 amino acids. Germline V gene data show CDR1 as LGHNT and CDR2 as FRNRAP. Trimming cost V 6 bases and J 5 bases, with 11 bases left between them. The CDR3 loop is CASGNPPNEQYF. The DNA for the CDR3 is TGTGCTAGTGGCAACCCTCCTAACGAGCAGTACTTC.

This clonotype appeared a single time. This chain uses TRBV7-2 with TRBJ1-4; perhaps TRBD1 as D (5 bases). V was trimmed by 4 bases and J by 7 bases, leaving 16 bases between them. This CDR3 is built from 15 residues. Looked up from germline, CDR1 is SGHTA and CDR2 is FQGNSA. The CDR3 is CASSSGLAGPEKLFF. CDR3 DNA sequence: TGTGCCAGCAGCTCAGGACTAGCGGGGCCTGAAAAACTGTTTTTT.

This clonotype was detected ten times or more. The chain carries TRBV20-1 and TRBJ1-5, with TRBD1 matching over 7 bases. The length of the CDR3 is 19 residues. The germline CDR1 and CDR2 sequences are DFQATT and SNEGSKA (reference sequence). With V trimmed by 1 base and J by 3 bases, 18 bases remained unmatched. The CDR3 loop is CSARAPYLRDSIYNQPQHF. The CDR3, as DNA: TGCAGTGCTAGAGCTCCATATCTCCGGGACAGCATTTACAATCAGCCCCAGCATTTT.

This clonotype was recorded at least ten times. The genes are TRBV7-9 and TRBJ1-5; D possibly corresponds to TRBD1 (6 bases). CDR3 length equals 15 residues. Germline values: CDR1 SEHNR, CDR2 FQNEAQ (reference sequence). With 8 bases removed from V and 8 bases from J, the gap between germline ends came to 22 bases. The CDR3 bases are TGTGCCAGCGGACTTTCAGGGGCGCCTATGGAGCCCCAGCATTTT. Translation: CASGLSGAPMEPQHF.

A remark on this clonotype: Possible read error: a much larger clone is one base away. The chain recombines TRBV4-1 with TRBJ1-5; unclear D gene. The CDR3 spans 12 residues. Germline V CDR1 and CDR2: MGHRA, YSYEKL. The CDR3 region is CAGSLPGGPQHF. CDR3 DNA sequence: TGCGCCGGCAGCCTCCCGGGAGGGCCCCAGCATTTT.

V usage is TRBV20-1 and J usage is TRBJ1-1; 8 positions agree with TRBD2. The J call may be incorrect, as the DNA end agrees better with TRBJ2-5. Germline CDR1 reads DFQATT; CDR2 reads SNEGSKA (reference sequence). This CDR3 is built from 17 residues. The CDR3 here is CSARGVPSGPEVETQYF. Written as DNA, the CDR3 is TGCAGTGCTAGAGGGGTCCCTAGCGGGCCAGAGGTCGAGACCCAGTACTTC.

The rearrangement links TRBV19 to TRBJ1-1; D is possibly TRBD1 (5 bases). The CDR3 is 10 residues long. V shed 8 bases and J shed 8 bases, with 9 bases lying between them. Germline V gene data show CDR1 as LNHDA and CDR2 as SQIVND (reference sequence). The CDR3: CASWGREAFF. CDR3 DNA sequence: TGTGCCAGTTGGGGGAGGGAAGCTTTCTTT.

This chain connects TRBV2 to TRBJ1-6; D may be TRBD1 (6 bases). V lost 3 bases and J lost 7, with 16 bases in between. Germline assignment: CDR1 SNHLY and CDR2 FYNNEI. This CDR3 has 16 residues. CDR3 bases: TGTGCCAGCAGTGACTGGGGGCAGGGCGGGAATTCACCCCTCCACTTT. Translated, it gives CASSDWGQGGNSPLHF.

This clonotype occurred many times. V usage is TRBV20-1 and J usage is TRBJ2-5, with 11 bases aligning to TRBD2. V lost 3 bases, J lost 0 bases, and 3 bases stayed unmatched. This CDR3 contains 15 residues. In germline, CDR1 is DFQATT, CDR2 SNEGSKA (reference sequence). The CDR3 region is CSARTSGTYQETQYF. DNA of the CDR3: TGCAGTGCTAGGACTAGCGGGACGTACCAAGAGACCCAGTACTTC.

The chain couples TRBV7-6 to TRBJ2-1; 8 bases are a match to TRBD2. The CDR3 contains 13 residues. V was clipped by 5 bases and J by 7 bases; unmatched bases: 4. CDR1 and CDR2 from the germline V gene are SGHVS and FNYEAQ. For the CDR3, the DNA is TGTGCCAGCAGCCCGGGACTAGGGAATGAGCAGTTCTTC. This codes for CASSPGLGNEQFF.

This clonotype was picked up many times. V gene TRBV30 combines with J gene TRBJ1-3, with unresolved D. The germline V gene has CDR1 GTSNPN and CDR2 SVGIG (reference sequence). The CDR3 is 13 residues long. V was shortened by 5 bases and J by 5 bases, with 13 bases between the two germline ends. CDR3 protein: CAWVDGLRNTIYF. CDR3 bases: TGTGCCTGGGTGGACGGACTACGAAACACCATATATTTT. The complete variable domain, with remaining parts taken from reference TRBV30 and TRBJ1-3, reads SQTIHQWPATLVQPVGSPLSLECTVEGTSNPNLYWYRQAAGRGLQLLFYSVGIGQISSEVPQNLSASRPQDRQFILSSKKLLLSDSGFYLCAWVDGLRNTIYFGEGSWLTVV.

The table lists this clonotype with many counts. The rearrangement links TRBV11-2 to TRBJ1-3; D is possibly TRBD1 (6 bases). Trimming left V 2 bases short and J 7 bases short, with 21 bases between. This CDR3 comprises 17 residues. Looked up from germline, CDR1 is SGHAT and CDR2 is FQNNGV. CDR3 loop: CASSLMSQGTIRNTIYF. CDR3 DNA: TGTGCCAGCAGCTTAATGAGCCAGGGGACGATCCGGAACACCATATATTTT.

This chain links TRBV28 with TRBJ1-6; no clear D gene. Germline V CDR1 and CDR2: MDHEN, SYDVKM. V lost 3 bases to trimming and J lost 5 bases, with 8 bases between them. CDR3 length: 14 residues. The CDR3 region is CASSFWQDNSPLHF. The CDR3 DNA follows: TGTGCCAGCAGTTTCTGGCAGGATAATTCACCCCTCCACTTT.

There are a few counts of this clonotype. The chain carries TRBV28 and TRBJ1-5; D remains ambiguous. The germline CDR1 and CDR2 sequences are MDHEN and SYDVKM. V lost 5 bases and J 7 bases, leaving 9 bases between the germline ends. This CDR3 is built from 12 residues. The CDR3 loop reads CASSEPAQPQHF. CDR3 DNA: TGTGCCAGCAGTGAACCTGCCCAGCCCCAGCATTTT.

This clonotype showed up many times. For the CDR3, the DNA is TGTGCCACCAGCGTTTTGACCTATGGCTACACCTTC. Encoded protein: CATSVLTYGYTF. V is TRBV15 and J is TRBJ1-2; D uncertain. CDR1 and CDR2 (germline): LNHNV, YYDKDF (reference sequence). The CDR3 covers 12 residues. The V end lost 5 bases, the J end lost 4 bases, and 8 bases lay between the germline ends.

This clonotype appeared many times. CDR3 sequence (DNA): TGTGCCAGTAGTATCAGCAGCCAACTTCTGGGAAACACCATATATTTT. The encoded protein is CASSISSQLLGNTIYF. This chain connects TRBV19 to TRBJ1-3, with D unclear. This CDR3 is built from 16 residues. The germline CDR1 and CDR2 sequences are LNHDA and SQIVND (reference sequence). V was pared by 3 bases and J by 4 bases, with 16 bases between.